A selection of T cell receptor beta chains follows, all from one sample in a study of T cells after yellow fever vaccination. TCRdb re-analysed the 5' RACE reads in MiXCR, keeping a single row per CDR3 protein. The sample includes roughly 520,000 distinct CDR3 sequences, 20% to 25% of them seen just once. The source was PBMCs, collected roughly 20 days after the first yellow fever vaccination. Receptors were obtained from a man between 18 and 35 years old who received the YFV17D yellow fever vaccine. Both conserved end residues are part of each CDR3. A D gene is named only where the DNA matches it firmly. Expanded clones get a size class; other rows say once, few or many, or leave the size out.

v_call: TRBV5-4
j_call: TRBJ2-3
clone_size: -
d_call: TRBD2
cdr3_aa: CASSPTSGGGDTQYF
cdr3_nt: TGTGCCAGCAGCCCCACTAGCGGGGGGGGCGATACGCAGTATTTT

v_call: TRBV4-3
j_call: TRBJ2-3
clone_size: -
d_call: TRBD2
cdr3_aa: CASSQRSGGHTDTQYF
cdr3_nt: TGCGCCAGCAGCCAACGGAGCGGGGGGCACACAGATACGCAGTATTTT

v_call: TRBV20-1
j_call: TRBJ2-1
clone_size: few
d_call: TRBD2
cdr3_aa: CSAREPSGGYNEQFF
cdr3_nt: TGCAGTGCTAGAGAGCCCAGCGGGGGGTACAATGAGCAGTTCTTC

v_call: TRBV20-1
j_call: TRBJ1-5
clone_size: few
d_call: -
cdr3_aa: CSARYGAQPQHF
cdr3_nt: TGCAGTGCTAGATATGGGGCCCAGCCCCAGCATTTT

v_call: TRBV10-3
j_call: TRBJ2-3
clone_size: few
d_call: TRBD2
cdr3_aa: CAISEPGLAGASAETDTQYF
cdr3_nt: TGTGCCATCAGTGAGCCGGGACTAGCGGGGGCCTCTGCAGAAACAGATACGCAGTATTTT

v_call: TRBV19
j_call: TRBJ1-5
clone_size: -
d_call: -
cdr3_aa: CASRPTGLDNQPQHF
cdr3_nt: TGTGCCAGTAGACCCACAGGGTTAGACAATCAGCCCCAGCATTTT

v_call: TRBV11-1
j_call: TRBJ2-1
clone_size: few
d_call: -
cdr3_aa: CASSLVAANNEQFF
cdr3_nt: TGTGCCAGCAGCTTAGTCGCAGCTAACAATGAGCAGTTCTTC

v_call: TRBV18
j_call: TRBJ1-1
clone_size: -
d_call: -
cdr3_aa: CASSPMENTEAFF
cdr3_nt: TGTGCCAGCTCACCAATGGAGAACACTGAAGCTTTCTTT

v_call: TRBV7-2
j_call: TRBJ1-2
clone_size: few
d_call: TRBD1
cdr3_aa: CASRSTGEGGYTF
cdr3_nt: TGTGCCAGCAGATCGACAGGGGAGGGTGGCTACACCTTC

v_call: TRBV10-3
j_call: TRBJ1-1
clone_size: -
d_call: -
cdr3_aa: CAISEKLENTEAFF
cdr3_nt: TGTGCCATCAGTGAGAAGTTAGAAAACACTGAAGCTTTCTTT

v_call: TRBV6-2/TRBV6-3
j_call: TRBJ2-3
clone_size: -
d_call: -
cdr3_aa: CATLLVLTDTQYF
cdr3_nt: TGTGCCACCTTACTAGTGTTAACAGATACGCAGTATTTT

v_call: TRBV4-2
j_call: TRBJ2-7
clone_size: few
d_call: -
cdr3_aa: CASSQVKGSAEQYF
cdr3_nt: TGTGCCAGCAGCCAAGTGAAGGGTTCAGCCGAGCAGTACTTC

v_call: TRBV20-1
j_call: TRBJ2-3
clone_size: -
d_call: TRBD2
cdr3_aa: CSASGTSGGRTDTQYF
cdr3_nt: TGCAGTGCTAGCGGGACTAGCGGGGGTCGCACAGATACGCAGTATTTT

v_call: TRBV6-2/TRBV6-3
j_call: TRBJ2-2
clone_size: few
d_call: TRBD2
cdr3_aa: CASSLLSASGGLNTGELFF
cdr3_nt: TGTGCCAGCAGTCTCCTCTCAGCTAGCGGGGGCCTCAACACCGGGGAGCTGTTTTTT

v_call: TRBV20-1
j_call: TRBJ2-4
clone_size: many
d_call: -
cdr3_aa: CSARIGLVGIQYF
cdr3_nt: TGCAGTGCTAGAATTGGCTTAGTGGGCATTCAGTACTTC

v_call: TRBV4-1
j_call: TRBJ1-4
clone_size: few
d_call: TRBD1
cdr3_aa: CASSQSTGGEKLFF
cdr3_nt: TGCGCCAGCAGCCAATCAACAGGGGGTGAAAAACTGTTTTTT

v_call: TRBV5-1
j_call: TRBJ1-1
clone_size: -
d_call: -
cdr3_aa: CASSLSLGLAEAFF
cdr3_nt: TGCGCCAGCAGCTTGAGTCTCGGTTTAGCTGAAGCTTTCTTT

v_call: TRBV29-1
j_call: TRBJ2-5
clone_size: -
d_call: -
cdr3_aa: CSVGPGAGEETQYF
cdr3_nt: TGCAGCGTTGGGCCAGGGGCAGGGGAAGAGACCCAGTACTTC

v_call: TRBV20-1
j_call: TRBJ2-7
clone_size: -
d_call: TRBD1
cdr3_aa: CSAGTGETYEQYF
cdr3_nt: TGCAGTGCCGGGACAGGGGAGACCTACGAGCAGTACTTC

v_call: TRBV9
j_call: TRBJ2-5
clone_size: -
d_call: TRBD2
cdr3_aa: CASSEGLAGGLETQYF
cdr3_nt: TGTGCCAGCAGCGAAGGACTAGCGGGGGGGTTAGAGACCCAGTACTTC

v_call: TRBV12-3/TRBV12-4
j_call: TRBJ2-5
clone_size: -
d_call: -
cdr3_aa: CASTDGGQETQYF
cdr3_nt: TGTGCCAGCACCGACGGGGGCCAAGAGACCCAGTACTTC

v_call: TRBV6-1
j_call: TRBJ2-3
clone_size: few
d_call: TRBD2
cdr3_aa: CASSPGLGPDTQYF
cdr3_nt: TGTGCCAGCAGTCCCGGACTAGGGCCAGATACGCAGTATTTT

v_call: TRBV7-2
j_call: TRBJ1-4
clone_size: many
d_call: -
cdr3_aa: CASSRGSGNEKLFF
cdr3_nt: TGTGCCAGCAGCCGGGGGAGTGGGAATGAAAAACTGTTTTTT

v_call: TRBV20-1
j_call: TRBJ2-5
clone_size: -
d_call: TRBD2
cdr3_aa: CSARDGLAGWETQYF
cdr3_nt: TGCAGTGCTAGAGATGGTCTAGCGGGGTGGGAGACCCAGTACTTC

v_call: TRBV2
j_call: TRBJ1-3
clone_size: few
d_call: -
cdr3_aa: CASSELGLTSGNTIYF
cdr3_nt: TGTGCCAGCAGTGAACTGGGGCTTACTTCTGGAAACACCATATATTTT

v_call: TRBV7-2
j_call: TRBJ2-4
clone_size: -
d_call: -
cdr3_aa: CASSLNSRGSAKNIQYF
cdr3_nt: TGTGCCAGCAGCTTAAACTCCAGGGGTTCAGCCAAAAACATTCAGTACTTC

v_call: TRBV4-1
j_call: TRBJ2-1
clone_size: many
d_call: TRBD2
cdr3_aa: CASSRGLAGRYNEQFF
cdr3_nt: TGCGCCAGCAGCCGGGGACTAGCGGGGCGGTACAATGAGCAGTTCTTC

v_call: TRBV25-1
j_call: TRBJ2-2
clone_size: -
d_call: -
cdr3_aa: CASSEHRKNTGELFF
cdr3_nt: TGTGCCAGCAGTGAGCACAGGAAGAACACCGGGGAGCTGTTTTTT

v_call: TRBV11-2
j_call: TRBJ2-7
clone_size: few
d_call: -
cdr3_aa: CASSSDILGNEQYF
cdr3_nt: TGTGCCAGCAGCTCAGACATTCTTGGGAACGAGCAGTACTTC

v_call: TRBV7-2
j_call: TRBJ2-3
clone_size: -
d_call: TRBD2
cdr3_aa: CASTPGLADASDALSTDTQYF
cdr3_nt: TGTGCCAGCACCCCGGGACTAGCGGATGCGTCGGACGCCTTGAGCACAGATACGCAGTATTTT

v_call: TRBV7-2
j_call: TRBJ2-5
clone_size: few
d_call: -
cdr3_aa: CASSSDSETQYF
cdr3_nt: TGTGCCAGCAGCTCGGACTCGGAAACCCAGTACTTC

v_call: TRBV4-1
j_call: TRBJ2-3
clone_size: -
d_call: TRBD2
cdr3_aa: CASSQDPGGLGDGTDTQYF
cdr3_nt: TGCGCCAGCAGCCAAGATCCGGGGGGACTAGGCGACGGCACAGATACGCAGTATTTT

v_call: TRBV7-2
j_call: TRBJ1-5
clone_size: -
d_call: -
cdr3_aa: CASSLLGGQPQHF
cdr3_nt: TGTGCCAGCAGCTTGTTGGGGGGTCAGCCCCAGCATTTT

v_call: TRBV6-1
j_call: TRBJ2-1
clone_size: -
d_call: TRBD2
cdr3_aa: CASSWGGTGGGEQFF
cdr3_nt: TGTGCCAGCTCCTGGGGGGGGACCGGTGGAGGGGAGCAGTTCTTC

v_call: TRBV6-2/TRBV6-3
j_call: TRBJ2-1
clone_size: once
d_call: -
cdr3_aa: CASRPLTGPYNEQFF
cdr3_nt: TGTGCCAGCAGGCCTCTGACTGGCCCCTACAATGAGCAGTTCTTC

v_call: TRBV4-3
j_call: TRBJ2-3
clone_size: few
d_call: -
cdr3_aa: CASSQGKGIVQYF
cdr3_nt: TGCGCCAGCAGCCAAGGTAAAGGTATTGTGCAGTATTTT

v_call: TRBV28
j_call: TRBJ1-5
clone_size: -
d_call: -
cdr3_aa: CASKKHRDRPDQPQHF
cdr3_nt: TGTGCCAGCAAAAAACACAGGGATAGGCCCGATCAGCCCCAGCATTTT

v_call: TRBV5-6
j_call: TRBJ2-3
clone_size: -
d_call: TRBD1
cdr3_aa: CASSLYRDSRPDTQYF
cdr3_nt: TGTGCCAGCAGCTTGTACCGGGACAGTCGGCCAGATACGCAGTATTTT

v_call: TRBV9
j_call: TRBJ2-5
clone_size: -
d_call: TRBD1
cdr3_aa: CASSVGIRDSQETQYF
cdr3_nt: TGTGCCAGCAGCGTAGGAATCCGGGACAGCCAAGAGACCCAGTACTTC

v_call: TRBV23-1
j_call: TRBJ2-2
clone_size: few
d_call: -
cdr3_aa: CASSQGTRTGELFF
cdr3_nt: TGCGCCAGCAGTCAAGGGACCCGCACCGGGGAGCTGTTTTTT

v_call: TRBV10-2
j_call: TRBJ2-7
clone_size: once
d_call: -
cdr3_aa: CASSEGGARGKQEQYF
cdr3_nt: TGCGCCAGCAGTGAGGGGGGGGCTAGAGGAAAGCAAGAGCAGTACTTC

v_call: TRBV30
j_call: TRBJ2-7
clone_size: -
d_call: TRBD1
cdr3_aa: CAWSVGQGYEQYF
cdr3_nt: TGTGCCTGGTCGGTGGGACAGGGCTACGAGCAGTACTTC

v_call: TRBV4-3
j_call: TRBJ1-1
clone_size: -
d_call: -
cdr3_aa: CASRIGQGTEAFF
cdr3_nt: TGCGCCAGCAGAATCGGTCAGGGGACTGAAGCTTTCTTT

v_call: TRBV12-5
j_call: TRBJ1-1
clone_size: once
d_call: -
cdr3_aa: CASGTDLGTVNTEAFF
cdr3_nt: TGTGCTAGTGGCACCGACCTCGGCACAGTGAACACTGAAGCTTTCTTT

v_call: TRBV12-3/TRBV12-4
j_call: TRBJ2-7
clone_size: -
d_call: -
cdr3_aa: CASSQGLEQYF
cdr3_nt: TGTGCCAGCAGTCAAGGGCTCGAGCAGTACTTC

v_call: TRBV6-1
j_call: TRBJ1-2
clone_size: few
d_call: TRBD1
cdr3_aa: CASSTGQTPDYGYTF
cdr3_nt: TGTGCCAGCAGCACGGGACAGACCCCTGACTATGGCTACACCTTC

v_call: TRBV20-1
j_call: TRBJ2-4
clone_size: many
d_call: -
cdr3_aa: CSARDSLAKNIQYF
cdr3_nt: TGCAGTGCTAGAGATTCCCTAGCCAAAAACATTCAGTACTTC

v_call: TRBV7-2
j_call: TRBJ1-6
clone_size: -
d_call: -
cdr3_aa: CASSLARIDNSPLHF
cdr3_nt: TGTGCCAGCAGCTTAGCCAGAATAGATAATTCACCCCTCCACTTT

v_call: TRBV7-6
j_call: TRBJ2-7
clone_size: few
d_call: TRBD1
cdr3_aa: CASSITGTAIYEQYF
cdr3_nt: TGTGCCAGCAGCATAACCGGGACAGCGATCTACGAGCAGTACTTC

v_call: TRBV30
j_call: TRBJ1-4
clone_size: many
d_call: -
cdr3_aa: CAWRGATNEKLFF
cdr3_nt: TGTGCCTGGAGGGGAGCAACTAATGAAAAACTGTTTTTT

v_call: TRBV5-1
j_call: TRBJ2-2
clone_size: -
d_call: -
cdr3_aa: CASSPGSPHTGELFF
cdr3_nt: TGCGCCAGCAGCCCAGGGAGTCCGCACACCGGGGAGCTGTTTTTT

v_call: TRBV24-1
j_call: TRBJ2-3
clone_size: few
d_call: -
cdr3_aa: CATSDFGGIDTQYF
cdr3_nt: TGTGCCACCAGTGATTTCGGGGGCATAGATACGCAGTATTTT

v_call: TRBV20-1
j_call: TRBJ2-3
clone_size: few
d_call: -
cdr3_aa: CSASMGLTDTQYF
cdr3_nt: TGCAGTGCTAGTATGGGTCTTACAGATACGCAGTATTTT

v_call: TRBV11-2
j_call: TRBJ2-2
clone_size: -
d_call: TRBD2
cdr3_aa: CASRLAVETNTGELFF
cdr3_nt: TGTGCCAGCAGGCTAGCGGTAGAAACGAACACCGGGGAGCTGTTTTTT

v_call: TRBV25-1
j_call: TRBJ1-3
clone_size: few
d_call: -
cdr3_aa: CASGVQGYSNTIYF
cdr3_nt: TGTGCCAGTGGCGTTCAGGGGTATTCGAACACCATATATTTT

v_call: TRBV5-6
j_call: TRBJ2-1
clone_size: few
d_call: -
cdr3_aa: CASSWGLSPYNEQFF
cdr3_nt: TGTGCCAGCTCCTGGGGGTTGAGTCCCTACAATGAGCAGTTCTTC

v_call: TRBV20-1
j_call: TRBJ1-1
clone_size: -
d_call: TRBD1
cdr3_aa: CSAQEGAGTEAFF
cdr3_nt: TGCAGTGCTCAGGAGGGGGCCGGCACTGAAGCTTTCTTT